This T cell receptor (beta chain) was profiled in a study of Ad26.COV2.S vaccination and SARS-CoV-2 variants. As for the study in general: Into the muscle, Ad26.COV2.S was dosed once or twice, 56 days apart.

A note on this clone: Its antigen is as yet unknown.

General study points: People given the vaccine had a wider spike-specific TCR breadth than placebo recipients did.

Treatment reported: around 19 received Ad26.COV2.S at low or high dose, single or two shots; about 5 received placebo; per-sample allocation not given. Specimens were obtained on day 63 following the first vaccine or placebo injection. Produced via immunoSEQ multiplex PCR; TCRdb's table is partial and in-frame only. The table lists 500,000 or so clones, 70% to 90% of them singletons. This CDR3 has 14 amino acids. Trimming left V 4 bases short and J 0 bases short, with 7 bases between. Germline CDR1 is ENHRY and CDR2 is SYGVKD. The source material was peripheral blood, sampled in a trial of Ad26.COV2.S vaccine versus placebo. This clonotype was obtained from a person aged 18 to 65 who received the Ad26.COV2.S COVID-19 vaccine or a placebo. This sequence joins TRBV10-3 and TRBJ2-1; a possible D gene is TRBD2 (6 bases). The CDR3 is CAISGGDSYNEQFF. The CDR3 DNA reads TGTGCCATCAGTGGCGGGGACTCCTACAATGAGCAGTTCTTC.